This T cell receptor beta chain was found in a study of cytomegalovirus exposure and HLA in healthy donors (dated by TCRdb to 2017 to 2019). Broadly, across the study: According to an earlier analysis of 550 to 750 of the donors, roughly 180 million T cells yielded 90 million to 140 million unique TCR beta sequences and around 280 Gb of sequence data. An early release that covered some 630 HLA-typed donors contained 300 to 350 gigabases of sequencing data and tens of millions of unique TCR sequences. Of the roughly 400 genotyped donors, roughly 80% were placed in the genetic ancestry cluster associated with self-reported Caucasian donors. The aim of the study was to test whether cataloging public T cell receptors could identify signatures of past pathogen exposure. The study profiled the T cell repertoires of 500 to 800 subjects by immunosequencing and related them to cytomegalovirus serostatus. Along with the roughly 700-subject first cohort, a separate validation cohort of more than 90 different subjects was used. High-throughput TCR immunosequencing, statistical association of individual TCRs with disease status, and machine learning were combined to predict cytomegalovirus infection status. A later analysis re-examined previously published TCR beta repertoires from just over 650 donors and added high-resolution HLA genotyping to investigate patterns of TCR occurrence. Rather than using new phenotypic data, the later analysis identified candidate immune exposures from TCR beta sequences and from how often those sequences occurred across donors. An earlier analysis of approximately 640 of the donors applied high-throughput TCR beta sequencing to assess whether each TCR beta V gene segment acted as functional or pseudogenic. Donor age, sex, ethnicity and CMV serostatus were collected together with the repertoire data. A later genetic analysis took genome-wide SNP genotypes for about 65% of the 666 donors and used that subset as a discovery cohort. Every repertoire in the discovery cohort had been generated on one and the same sequencing platform. Both class I and class II loci were covered by HLA typing, at four-digit resolution. The number of typed donors differed by locus: about 620-640 for A, B, C, DRB1 and DQB1; 522 for DQA1; some 610 for DPA1; and about 450 for DPB1. About five DR-DQ haplotypes were handled as single units for association and clustering because linkage in the cohort was strong. On average, roughly 240,000 unique TCR beta nucleotide sequences were sequenced per donor among some 430 genotyped donors of the cohort, with 15% to 20% of those sequences being non-productive. Overall study outcomes, separate from this receptor: An association between a missense DCLRE1C variant and V-gene and J-gene trimming of TCR beta chains was found in a later genetic analysis and replicated in an independent cohort. Sequencing depth was assumed to be roughly uniform across donors in the presence/absence analyses, though that assumption may not hold. In an earlier analysis of fewer than 750 of the donors, most TCR beta V segments were observed in productive rearrangements about 87% or about 30% of the time, broadly matching IMGT annotations. The study gave a list of over 150 TCR beta chains associated with cytomegalovirus. The authors suggested that the approach could potentially be extended to other disease states and immunological phenotypes. In a later analysis, the rate of TCR association differed among HLA loci, with DRB1 alleles having the most associated TCRs and HLA-C alleles having the fewest. A further reported finding was that TCR beta sequences accurately predicted the HLA-A and HLA-B alleles for most subjects in the first cohort. CMV serostatus was the only immune exposure information available for the cohort. Specific HLA alleles were associated with 15,000 to 20,000 TCR beta sequences at a false discovery rate of 0.05 in a later analysis. Compared with equally common non-associated chains, HLA-associated TCR beta chains in a later analysis were more clonally expanded and had lower generation probabilities. A group of highly shared sequence variants was considered likely to be a technical artifact of the sequencing pipeline. Because the 87-base-pair reads could not distinguish some IMGT-functional V segments, including TRBV6-2 and TRBV6-3, those segments were excluded. Most TCR sequences were observed very rarely across donors, whereas some public TCRs were present in many individuals. Because some donors lacked HLA typing at each locus, the association tests relied only on the typed subset. A later analysis found that most CMV-associated TCR beta chains appeared HLA-restricted, with HLA associations seemingly driven largely by CMV exposure. Several of the top co-occurrence clusters appeared to be linked to parvovirus B19, influenza, CMV and Epstein-Barr virus, according to a later analysis. Linkage disequilibrium might explain the correlated functional status among segregating V segments, but an unknown experimental factor could not be excluded. This cohort had only TCR beta chains sequenced, and the lack of alpha or paired-chain data limited which features could be detected. Because counts were too low, 15 to 20 rarely observed V segments, including chromosome 9 orphons, were excluded from the earlier analysis of around 640 of the donors. When HLA alleles, especially DR and DQ, strongly co-occurred, attributing TCR associations to individual alleles was difficult. According to a later genetic analysis, donors in an Asian-associated ancestry cluster had fewer N-insertions in productive TCRs than the approximately 710-donor mean. The classifier was reported to diagnose cytomegalovirus status with high specificity and sensitivity in both the original and validation cohorts. A few of the identified cytomegalovirus-associated TCR beta chains were confirmed in vitro to be specific for cytomegalovirus antigens.

In total, approximately 700 healthy bone marrow donors made up the cohort. At the time of sampling, every cohort member was nominally healthy, though immune exposures that went unrecorded were likely present. The donor tested CMV seropositive and was one of the 289 seropositive cohort members. Each donor provided a peripheral blood sample, and peripheral blood mononuclear cells were used for TCR beta sequencing. Genomic DNA was extracted from the blood cell samples with the Qiagen DNeasy Blood Extraction Kit. A note on this clone: Its target antigen remains unknown. No base quality information exists; no much larger clone differs at one position.

From the germline V gene, CDR1 is SNHLY and CDR2 is FYNNEI. The CDR3 holds 16 amino acids from the cysteine to the phenylalanine. Only the CDR3 region is kept as DNA, spanning 48 bases read in frame from base 1. Trimming leaves V shorter by 4 bases and J shorter by 6 bases, with the junction holding 10 bases beyond the gene matches. The protocol used for the library was the immunoSEQ multiplex PCR assay. A mixture of 60 forward primers for TCR Vbeta segments and 13 reverse primers for TCR Jbeta segments was used in the multiplex PCR. The CDR3 region of rearranged TCR beta genes was amplified from genomic DNA by a multiplex PCR assay. On the Illumina HiSeq System, the amplified TCR beta libraries were sequenced as 87-base-pair reads. In the original analysis: Across the 670 or so repertoires, a later analysis counted some 81 million unique TCR beta chains, around 11 million of which were shared by at least two donors. To remove PCR and sequencing errors, raw reads were error-corrected and collapsed into unique sequences using a nearest-neighbor algorithm that merged closely related sequences. V, D and J gene segments were assigned by aligning CDR3 sequences to IMGT reference sequences. For a sequence to be retained, a match of at least six nucleotides to both a V gene segment and a J gene segment was required. A rearrangement counted as productive if the CDR3 had no stop codons and remained in frame with V and J, and every other rearrangement counted as non-productive. Following IMGT convention, CDR3 was defined as the stretch from the second conserved V-encoded cysteine up to the conserved J-encoded phenylalanine. The earlier analysis of some 580 of the donors excluded any sequence lacking an unambiguous match to a single V gene segment. In an earlier analysis of roughly 500 of the donors, V segments were called functional above 56.7% productive rearrangements and were called segregating when the between-donor standard deviation exceeded 5%. To diagnose cytomegalovirus status from the catalog of TCR beta chain sequences, a statistical classification framework was built. A later analysis assigned V and J genes by comparing TCR nucleotide sequences with IMGT/GENE-DB human TR gene sequences. A later analysis assigned CDR3 sequences and most-parsimonious VDJ recombination scenarios with the TCRdist pipeline. In a later analysis, each TCR beta chain was defined by its CDR3 amino acid sequence together with its V-gene family, and reads lacking a unique V-gene family were excluded. As a way to deal with suspected cross-contamination and a sequencing artifact, a later analysis dropped 592 nucleotide sequences that were highly shared and had low generation probability. For each public chain, a later analysis derived a clonal expansion index from normalized ranks of inferred template counts within each repertoire. In a later analysis, generation probabilities were computed with a VDJ recombination model fitted to out-of-frame rearrangements, and the resulting probabilities were checked against IGoR. A later analysis scored TCR-TCR, TCR-HLA and TCR-CMV co-occurrence with hypergeometric tests, applying a repertoire-size bias correction to TCR pairs. False discovery rates were estimated in a later analysis by permuting HLA or CMV assignments 20 times. In a later analysis, co-occurring TCRs were grouped using DBSCAN, with TCRdist sequence similarity added in when clustering inside HLA-allele-positive subsets. Repertoires with fewer than 30,000 or more than 120,000 public chains, plus five repertoires with anomalous nucleotide sharing, were excluded from co-occurrence clustering. TCRdb took this table from immuneACCESS and kept in-frame rearrangements with V and J called. Such tables lack part of the clones; where checked against another copy, unresolved V genes explain under half of the gap, and the rest is unexplained. The V and J calls and the clone size are those of that table, but D and trimming were determined from the DNA. This sample holds tens of thousands of clones; about 76% were observed only once. Around an eighth of the sample lies in the top ten.

Sequences were obtained from PBMCs. The receptor chain draws on TRBV2 and TRBJ2-3; 10 middle bases align to TRBD2. The sequence derives from a male donor in good health and CMV-seropositive. Here the CDR3 is given as CASSVYKRGGLDTQYF. The DNA reads as follows: TGTGCCAGCAGTGTATACAAGCGGGGGGGCTTGGATACGCAGTATTTT.